The present T cell receptor (beta chain) was sequenced within a study of T cell responses to AZD1222 COVID-19 vaccine. The CDR3 covers 14 residues. Between the trimmed V and J ends, which lost 0 bases and 8 bases, there was a span of 12 bases. Germline CDR1 and CDR2: SGDLS and YYNGEE. This clone has at least ten counts. Its cognate antigen is unknown. Findings and caveats of the study: At 160-218 and 743-854, vaccine-associated CD4 TCRs were dominant, and they spanned spike. Reports say nearly half of spike-specific TCRs go after unmutated variant regions. Recipients of two AZD1222 doses showed rising Spike-specific TCR breadth and depth.

The protocol was immunoSEQ multiplex PCR, while the TCRdb copy is restricted to in-frame clones and leaves out a portion. Among under 150,000 clones listed, roughly 85% were seen once. This specimen consisted of peripheral blood, obtained 28 days after the second dose of the MenACWY control vaccine. This receptor was identified in an adult who received the MenACWY meningococcal vaccine as a control. The V gene is TRBV9, the J gene TRBJ2-1, with D possibly TRBD2 on 5 matching bases. CDR3: CASSVAPREDEQFF. The CDR3 nucleotides read TGTGCCAGCAGCGTAGCCCCACGGGAAGATGAGCAGTTCTTC.